These T cell receptor beta chains were read from a single sample in a study of blood T cell repertoires in COVID-19. Sequencing was performed with immunoSEQ multiplex PCR; in TCRdb, only in-frame clones are kept and a portion is missing. This sample has around 35,000 clones; around 85% occur once, and the top ten carry roughly 7.3%. The sequencing input was peripheral blood. The receptors shown here come from a human donor in a cohort sampled during active COVID-19. CDR3s include the opening cysteine and the closing phenylalanine or tryptophan. The D gene is left open where the match is weak. The size of a clone is reported for some rows only, either as once, few or many, or as a class for expanded clones.

v_gene,j_gene,abundance,d_gene,CDR3nt,CDR3aa
TRBV19,TRBJ1-1,-,TRBD1,TGTGCCAGTAGTGCCCGACAGGGGCTGAACACTGAAGCTTTCTTT,CASSARQGLNTEAFF
TRBV25-1,TRBJ2-1,-,-,TGTGCCAGCAGTGAATTATGGGGTAGGGTGGGAGATGAGCAGTTCTTC,CASSELWGRVGDEQFF
TRBV11-2,TRBJ1-6,once,-,TGTGCCAGCAGCCCAGGGGCAAGACATTCACCCCTCCACTTT,CASSPGARHSPLHF
TRBV30,TRBJ1-6,-,TRBD1,TGTGCAAGCCGGGGACAGGCCAATTCACCCCTCCACTTT,CASRGQANSPLHF
TRBV10-1,TRBJ2-2,-,-,TGCGCCAGCAGTGATTATAGCGCTCCGAACACCGGGGAGCTGTTTTTT,CASSDYSAPNTGELFF
TRBV5-6,TRBJ2-3,-,TRBD2,TGTGCCAGCAGCTTGATGGCTAGCGGGAGTTCAGATACGCAGTATTTT,CASSLMASGSSDTQYF
TRBV10-3,TRBJ1-1,-,-,TGTGCCATCAGTGCAAAGAGCCCGAGGACTGAAGCTTTCTTT,CAISAKSPRTEAFF
TRBV30,TRBJ2-1,-,TRBD1,TGTGCCTGGAGTAACCAGGGGGTTGTAAATGAGCAGTTCTTC,CAWSNQGVVNEQFF
TRBV28,TRBJ1-5,-,TRBD1,TGTGCCAGCAGCCGGGACAGGATTGATCAGCCCCAGCATTTT,CASSRDRIDQPQHF
TRBV5-4,TRBJ2-5,-,-,TGTGCCAGCAGCTTGATGCACAGGGTGTTGGAAGAGACCCAGTACTTC,CASSLMHRVLEETQYF
TRBV5-8,TRBJ1-1,-,TRBD1,TGTGCCAGCAGCCAAACCCGCGACAGGGGCGTTTTGGGCACTGAAGCTTTCTTT,CASSQTRDRGVLGTEAFF
TRBV27,TRBJ2-1,-,TRBD2,TGTGCCAGCCGAACGGGACTAGCGGGAGCTGAGCAGTTCTTC,CASRTGLAGAEQFF
TRBV5-8,TRBJ1-4,-,-,TGTGCCAGCAGCCGCCGGGAGCTTAATGAAAAACTGTTTTTT,CASSRRELNEKLFF
TRBV28,TRBJ2-7,-,TRBD1,TGTGCCAGCAGCCCCGGGACAGGGTACGAGCAGTACTTC,CASSPGTGYEQYF
TRBV6-1,TRBJ1-1,-,TRBD1,TGTGCCAGCAGTGAACACAGGGGGCGGGACACTGAAGCTTTCTTT,CASSEHRGRDTEAFF
TRBV9,TRBJ2-7,-,TRBD1,TGTGCCAGCAGCGTAGAAGGACAGGGGGTTTACGAGCAGTACTTC,CASSVEGQGVYEQYF
TRBV2,TRBJ2-1,-,-,TGTGCCAGCTGTGGGGGGCTCCTGAGAAATGAGCAGTTCTTC,CASCGGLLRNEQFF
TRBV30,TRBJ1-6,-,TRBD1,TGTGCCTGGAGGGGGACAGGATCCAACTCACCCCTCCACTTT,CAWRGTGSNSPLHF
TRBV6-5,TRBJ1-3,-,TRBD1,TGTGCCAGCAGCCTCGACAGGGTTGGAAACACCATATATTTT,CASSLDRVGNTIYF
TRBV27,TRBJ2-5,once,TRBD1,TGTGCCAGCAGTGCGCCGACAGGGATTGGGACCCAGTACTTC,CASSAPTGIGTQYF
TRBV7-9,TRBJ1-5,-,TRBD1,TGTGCCAGCAGCTTAGACAGGGGGGATCAGCCCCAGCATTTT,CASSLDRGDQPQHF
TRBV4-1,TRBJ1-2,-,-,TGCGCCAGCAGCCAAGACAGCTATGGCTACACCTTC,CASSQDSYGYTF
TRBV3-1/TRBV3-2,TRBJ2-7,-,-,TGTGCCAGCAGCCTAAATTACGAGCAGTACTTC,CASSLNYEQYF
TRBV5-1,TRBJ2-5,once,TRBD2,TGCGCCAGCAGCTTGTTCCTAGCGGGGGAAGAGACCCAGTACTTC,CASSLFLAGEETQYF